This T cell receptor (beta chain) appears in the sequencing data of a study of control samples from healthy donors and cancer patients. Repertoires were generated with immunoSEQ multiplex PCR, while TCRdb's copy carries only in-frame clones and drops some. The sample yields about 190,000 clones, about 90% seen once. Sequencing was performed on blood. This sequence originates from a man aged 30 to 39 in good health.

The CDR3 is CASLETSGGANEQFF. In nucleotides, the CDR3 is TGTGCCAGCTTGGAGACTAGCGGGGGGGCGAATGAGCAGTTCTTC. The rearrangement joins TRBV27 to TRBJ2-1; 14 bases line up with TRBD2. This CDR3 spans 15 amino acids. With V trimmed by 8 bases and J by 7 bases, 7 bases remained unmatched. Germline V gene lookup returns CDR1 MNHEY and CDR2 SMNVEV (reference sequence).